This TCR beta chain is from a study of tumor-infiltrating lymphocytes in oesophageal squamous cell carcinoma. V was clipped by 3 bases and J by 0 bases, with 9 bases between them. Germline lookup yields CDR1 KGHSH and CDR2 LQKENI. There are 15 residues in the CDR3. TCRdb redid the calling of the PCR reads with MiXCR, one entry per CDR3 protein. The top ten hold around 40% of the sample, which has 12,000 or so distinct CDR3 sequences, roughly three fifths seen once. V usage is TRBV18 and J usage is TRBJ1-3; D is perhaps TRBD1 (5 bases). This receptor was obtained from a female donor with esophageal squamous cell carcinoma. The sequenced sample was esophageal tumor tissue. CDR3 bases: TGTGCCAGCTCACCGTCGGGGACCTCTGGAAACACCATATATTTT. Translation gives CASSPSGTSGNTIYF.